The 10 T cell receptor beta chains listed next were all sequenced from one sample in a study of T cells in Graves' hyperthyroidism and ophthalmopathy. RNA transcripts provided the source from which TCR beta CDR3 regions were amplified. HTBI primers were the set used in a first-round RT-PCR of the TCR CDR3. TCRdb reprocessed the multiplex PCR reads with MiXCR, giving one entry per CDR3 protein. The sample records around 300,000 distinct CDR3 sequences, about 20% being singletons. Sequencing was done on a sample of blood. The receptors were gathered from a man aged 25 to 45 with Graves' ophthalmopathy.

The V and J genes are TRBV3-1 and TRBJ1-2, with D possibly matching TRBD1 (6 bases). V was trimmed by 4 bases and J by 8 bases, leaving 14 bases between them. Germline V gene data show CDR1 as LGHDT and CDR2 as YNNKEL (reference sequence). The CDR3 runs 13 residues. The CDR3 DNA reads TGTGCCAGCAGCCCTGTTAGGGGGGGGGGCTACACCTTC. This translates into CASSPVRGGGYTF.

DNA of the CDR3: TGTGCCAGCAGGACTAGCCGGAGGGGAGATACGCAGTATTTT. Amino acid sequence: CASRTSRRGDTQYF. The chain has TRBV12-3 or TRBV12-4 and TRBJ2-3; 7 positions match TRBD2. Trimming at V came to 6 bases and at J to 5 bases, leaving 8 bases not matched to a gene. The CDR3 length is 14 residues.

This chain links TRBV24-1 with TRBJ2-7; no clear D gene. Trimming cost V 5 bases and J 6 bases, with 25 bases left between them. CDR1 and CDR2 (germline): KGHDR, SFDVKD. The CDR3 totals 17 residues. The CDR3 is CATSGSRHLGFLSEQYF. The CDR3 DNA sequence: TGTGCCACCAGTGGGTCCCGGCATCTAGGGTTCCTAAGCGAGCAGTACTTC.

V gene TRBV6-1 combines with J gene TRBJ2-2; 7 bases align to TRBD2. The germline CDR1 and CDR2 sequences are MNHNS and SASEGT. V shed 3 bases and J 6 bases; nucleotides not matched to a gene: 7. The CDR3 length is 15 residues. The CDR3 protein is CASSEISGWSGELFF. CDR3 DNA sequence: TGTGCCAGCAGTGAGATTAGCGGGTGGTCCGGGGAGCTGTTTTTT.

This clonotype has a single count. V is TRBV6-5 and J is TRBJ1-2; no definite D call. The CDR3 extends over 14 amino acids. Trimming removed 0 bases at V and 8 bases at J, with 13 bases between. In germline, CDR1 is MNHEY, CDR2 SVGAGI. The CDR3 nucleotides read TGTGCCAGCAGTTACTCCGACACTTCTGGAGGCTACACCTTC. This codes for CASSYSDTSGGYTF.

CDR3 sequence: CASSLETSGYNEQFF. CDR3 in DNA: TGTGCCAGCAGCTTAGAAACTAGCGGATACAATGAGCAGTTCTTC. The chain employs TRBV7-9 and TRBJ2-1, with TRBD2 matching 8 bases. The length of the CDR3 is 15 residues. With V trimmed by 1 base and J by 4 bases, 3 bases remained unmatched. CDR1 and CDR2 (germline): SEHNR, FQNEAQ (reference sequence).

This clonotype was observed a handful of times. The V gene is TRBV30, the J gene TRBJ2-7, with D possibly matching TRBD2 (6 bases). The CDR3 sequence is 13 residues long. V dropped 4 bases and J dropped 5 bases, with 15 bases sitting between them. From germline, CDR1 is GTSNPN and CDR2 SVGIG (reference sequence). CDR3 sequence: CAWNDLGEDEQYF. CDR3 bases: TGTGCCTGGAATGATCTAGGGGAGGACGAGCAGTACTTC.

This clonotype was seen at least ten times. CDR3 sequence reads: CASSYLTGYEQYF. The CDR3 DNA reads as TGTGCCAGCAGCTATTTGACAGGGTACGAGCAGTACTTC. V usage is TRBV27 and J usage is TRBJ2-7, with TRBD1 matching 7 bases. The CDR3 is 13 amino acids. J lost 4 bases, V lost 6 bases, and 6 bases had no gene match. From germline, CDR1 is MNHEY and CDR2 SMNVEV (reference sequence).

This clonotype was recorded a few times. J is TRBJ1-3 and V is TRBV4-2, with no clear D. CDR1 and CDR2 (germline): LGHNA, YNFKEQ. This CDR3 region has 17 residues. V lost 1 base to trimming and J lost 0 bases, with 13 bases between them. DNA for the CDR3: TGTGCCAGCAGCCAAGGAGCACAGTACCGCTCTGGAAACACCATATATTTT. It codes for CASSQGAQYRSGNTIYF.

This clonotype was detected many times. The chain employs TRBV5-1 and TRBJ2-3; D might be TRBD1 or TRBD2, each matching 5 bases. V was pared by 4 bases and J by 3 bases, with 15 bases between. The germline CDR1 and CDR2 sequences are SGHRS and YFSETQ. The CDR3 length is 15 residues. The CDR3 protein is CASSPSGWGTDTQYF. The CDR3 DNA follows: TGCGCCAGCAGCCCGAGTGGATGGGGGACAGATACGCAGTATTTT.